Sequencing of this T cell receptor (beta chain) was carried out in a study of CD8 T cells in Susac syndrome. CDR3 size: 13 residues. Germline lookup yields CDR1 LNHDA and CDR2 SQIVND (reference sequence). V gave up 1 base and J gave up 6 bases, with 9 bases separating them. Reverse transcription of 0.5 to 1 ug RNA was carried out with random hexamers. MiXCR was run by TCRdb on the immunoSEQ multiplex PCR reads, yielding one entry per CDR3 protein. Of some 120,000 distinct CDR3 sequences listed, approximately 90% are singletons. While serving as controls, healthy donors were matched for age and sex. TEMRA cells were enriched by FACS, while CD8+ and CD4+ T cells were obtained through a negative isolation that was performed magnetically.

The sequence derives from a human donor in good health. V and J are TRBV19 and TRBJ1-1; D is unresolved. Sequenced sample: CD8+ T cells from PBMCs. CDR3 coding DNA: TGTGCCAGTAGTATAGGGGCAAACGCTGAAGCTTTCTTT. It encodes CASSIGANAEAFF.